A single sample is the source of the 8 T cell receptor beta chains below, sequenced in a study of blood T cells in healthy people across ages. Then a second PCR, running roughly 6 to 11 cycles, was carried out with a sample-barcoded 5' primer and a J-beta primer mix. TCRdb analysed the 5' RACE reads with MiXCR anew, one entry per CDR3 protein. This table holds under 1 million distinct CDR3 sequences, approximately 48% found once. Input material: blood. Receptor source: a man in his sixties in good health.

The sample holds a few counts of this clonotype. The chain recombines TRBV29-1 with TRBJ2-7; TRBD1 agrees at 7 bases. This CDR3 region has 13 residues. Germline CDR1 reads SQVTM; CDR2 reads ANQGSEA. V lost 4 bases and J lost 7; bases outside the gene matches: 10. In DNA, the CDR3 is TGCAGCGTTGCCCCCAGACAGGGACATGAGCAGTACTTC. Protein sequence: CSVAPRQGHEQYF.

The gene calls are TRBV25-1 and TRBJ1-1; no clear D gene. The CDR3 contains 13 residues. Trimming shortened V by 4 bases and J by 0 bases, and 6 bases separated the two germline ends. In germline, CDR1 is MGHDK, CDR2 SYGVNS. Written as DNA, the CDR3 is TGTGCCAGCAGTGGACACATGAACACTGAAGCTTTCTTT. Translating it yields CASSGHMNTEAFF.

This clonotype was picked up a small number of times. The chain has TRBV14 and TRBJ2-6, with D possibly being TRBD2 (5 bases). Trimming left V 0 bases short and J 0 bases short, with 9 bases between. The CDR3 covers 17 residues. Germline values: CDR1 SGHDN, CDR2 FVKESK. CDR3 loop: CASSQEREISGANVLTF. In DNA, the CDR3 is TGTGCCAGCAGCCAAGAGAGGGAAATCTCTGGGGCCAACGTCCTGACTTTC. Full variable domain (rest looked up from reference TRBV14 and TRBJ2-6): EAGVTQFPSHSVIEKGQTVTLRCDPISGHDNLYWYRRVMGKEIKFLLHFVKESKQDESGMPNNRFLAERTGGTYSTLKVQPAELEDSGVYFCASSQEREISGANVLTFGAGSRLTVL.

A few counts support this clonotype. This rearrangement joins TRBV20-1 to TRBJ1-5; a possible D gene is TRBD1 (5 bases). V lost 7 bases and J lost 0, with 10 bases in between. The CDR3 extends over 13 amino acids. From germline, CDR1 is DFQATT and CDR2 SNEGSKA (reference sequence). Written as DNA, the CDR3 is TGCAGTGGCCGAGGGGATAGCAATCAGCCCCAGCATTTT. Translation: CSGRGDSNQPQHF.

The chain joins TRBV11-1 to TRBJ2-7; TRBD1 or TRBD2 may be the D gene (5 bases each). Between the trimmed V and J ends, which lost 3 bases and 3 bases, there was a span of 9 bases. Looked up from germline, CDR1 is SGHAT and CDR2 is FQDESV (reference sequence). CDR3 size: 13 residues. The DNA for the CDR3 is TGTGCCAGCAGCTTGGGGGACGACTACGAGCAGTACTTC. Translated: CASSLGDDYEQYF.

The CDR3 DNA reads TGCGCCAGCAGCCAGCAATCCGGGTCTCCATTTAACTATGGCTACACCTTC. Translated, it gives CASSQQSGSPFNYGYTF. The V and J genes are TRBV4-1 and TRBJ1-2; D unresolved. The CDR3 runs to 17 residues. Trimming stripped 3 bases from V and 1 base from J, with 18 bases between. Germline-derived CDR1 and CDR2 are MGHRA and YSYEKL.

This clonotype has just a few counts. V and J are TRBV5-1 and TRBJ1-2; D is perhaps TRBD1 (6 bases). The CDR3 loop spans 15 amino acids. Germline V gene data show CDR1 as SGHRS and CDR2 as YFSETQ. Trimming took 5 bases from V and 2 from J, leaving 16 bases between them. The CDR3 protein is CASSPAQGPNYGYTF. CDR3 bases: TGCGCCAGCAGTCCCGCTCAGGGGCCCAACTATGGCTACACCTTC.

The rearrangement uses TRBV4-3 and TRBJ2-7, with 7 bases identical to TRBD2. The germline V gene encodes CDR1 LGHNA and CDR2 YSLEER. J lost 3 bases, V lost 0 bases, and 5 bases had no gene match. The CDR3 loop spans 15 amino acids. CDR3 residues: CASSQEARGFYEQYF. The CDR3 coding sequence is TGCGCCAGCAGCCAAGAAGCGCGGGGGTTCTACGAGCAGTACTTC.